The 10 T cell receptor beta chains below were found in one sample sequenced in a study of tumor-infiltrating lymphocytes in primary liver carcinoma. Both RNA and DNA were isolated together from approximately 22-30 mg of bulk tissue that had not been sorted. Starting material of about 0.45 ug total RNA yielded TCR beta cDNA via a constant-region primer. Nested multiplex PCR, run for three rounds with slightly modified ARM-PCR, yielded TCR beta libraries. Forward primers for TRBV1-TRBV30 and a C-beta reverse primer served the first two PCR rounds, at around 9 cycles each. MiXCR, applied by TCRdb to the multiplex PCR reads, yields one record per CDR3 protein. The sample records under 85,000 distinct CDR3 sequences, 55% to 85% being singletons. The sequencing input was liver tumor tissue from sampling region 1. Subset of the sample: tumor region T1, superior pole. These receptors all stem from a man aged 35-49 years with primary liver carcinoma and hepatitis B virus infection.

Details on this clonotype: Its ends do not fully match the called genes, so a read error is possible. The CDR3 protein is CASCFRYEGYTF. The CDR3 bases are TGTGCCAGCTGTTTCAGGTACGAAGGCTACACTTTC. V usage is TRBV6-5 and J usage is TRBJ1-2; the D is unclear. The CDR3 length is 12 residues. Germline-derived CDR1 and CDR2 are MNHEY and SVGAGI.

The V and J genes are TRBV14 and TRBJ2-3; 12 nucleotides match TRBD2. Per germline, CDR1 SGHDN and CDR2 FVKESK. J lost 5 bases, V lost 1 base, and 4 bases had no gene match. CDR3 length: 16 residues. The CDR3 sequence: CASSQGASGRVDTQYF. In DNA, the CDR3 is TGTGCCAGCAGCCAAGGCGCTAGCGGGAGGGTAGATACGCAGTATTTT.

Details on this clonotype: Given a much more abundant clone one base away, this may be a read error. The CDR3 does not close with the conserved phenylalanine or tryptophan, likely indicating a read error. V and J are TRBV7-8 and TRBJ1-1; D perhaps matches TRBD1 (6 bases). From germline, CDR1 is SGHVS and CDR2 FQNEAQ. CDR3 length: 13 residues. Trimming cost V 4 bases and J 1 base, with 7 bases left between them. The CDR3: CASSSGQNTEAFI. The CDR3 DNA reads TGTGCCAGCAGCTCGGGACAGAACACTGAAGCTTTCATT.

The chain's CDR3 is CGAKRGTDIEAFF. The CDR3 DNA sequence: TGCGGCGCAAAGAGGGGGACTGACATTGAAGCTTTCTTT. The J gene is TRBJ1-1, the V gene TRBV29-1; D possibly corresponds to TRBD1 (6 bases). In germline, CDR1 is SQVTM, CDR2 ANQGSEA. This CDR3 is 13 amino acids long.

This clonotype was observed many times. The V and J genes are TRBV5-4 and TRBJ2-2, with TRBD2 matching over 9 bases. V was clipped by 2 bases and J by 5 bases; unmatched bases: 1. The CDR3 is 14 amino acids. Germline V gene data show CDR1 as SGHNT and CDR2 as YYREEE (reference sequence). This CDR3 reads CASSLTSGTGELFF. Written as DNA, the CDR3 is TGTGCCAGCAGCTTAACTAGCGGGACCGGGGAGCTGTTTTTT.

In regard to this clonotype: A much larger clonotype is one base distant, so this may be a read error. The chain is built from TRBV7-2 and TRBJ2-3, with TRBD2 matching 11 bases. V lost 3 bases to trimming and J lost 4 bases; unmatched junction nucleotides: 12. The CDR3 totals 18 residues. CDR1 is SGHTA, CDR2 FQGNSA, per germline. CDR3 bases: TGTGCCAGCAGCTTCAGACTAGCGGGATCTGGCTTCGCAGATACGCAGTATTTT. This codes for CASSFRLAGSGFADTQYF.

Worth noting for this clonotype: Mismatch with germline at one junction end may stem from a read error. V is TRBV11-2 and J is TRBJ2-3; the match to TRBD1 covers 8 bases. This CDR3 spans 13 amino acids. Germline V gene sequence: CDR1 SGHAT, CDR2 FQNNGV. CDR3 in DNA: TGTACCAGCAGGACAGGGAACGTGGATACACAGTATTTT. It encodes CTSRTGNVDTQYF.

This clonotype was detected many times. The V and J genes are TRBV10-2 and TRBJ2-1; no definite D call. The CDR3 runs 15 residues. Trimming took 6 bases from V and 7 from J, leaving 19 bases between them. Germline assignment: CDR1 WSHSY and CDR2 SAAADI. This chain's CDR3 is CASSRYSGTSNEQFF. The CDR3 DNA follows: TGCGCCAGCAGCCGATATTCCGGAACCTCGAATGAGCAGTTCTTC.

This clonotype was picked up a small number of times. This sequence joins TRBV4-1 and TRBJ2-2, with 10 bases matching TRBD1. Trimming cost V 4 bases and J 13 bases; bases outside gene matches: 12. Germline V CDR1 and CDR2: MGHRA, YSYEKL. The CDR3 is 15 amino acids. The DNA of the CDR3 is TGCGCCAGCAGCCCGGACAGGGGGAATGCCGAGGGGCTGTTTTTT. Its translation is CASSPDRGNAEGLFF.

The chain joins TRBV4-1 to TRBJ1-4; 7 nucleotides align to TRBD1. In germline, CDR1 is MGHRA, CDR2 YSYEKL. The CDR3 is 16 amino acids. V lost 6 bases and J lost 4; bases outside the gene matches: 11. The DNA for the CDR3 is TGCGCCAGCAGTCATGATAAGGGACAGATTAATGAAAAACTGTTTTTT. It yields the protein CASSHDKGQINEKLFF.